The next 19 T cell receptor beta chains were all read from a single sample in a study of cytomegalovirus exposure and HLA in healthy donors. A multiplex PCR was run with 60 Vbeta primers and 13 Jbeta primers. Sequencing used immunoSEQ multiplex PCR; TCRdb keeps in-frame clones, though not all of them. The sample shows 130,000 or so clones, roughly four fifths of them seen only once. The sample consisted of PBMCs. The source of these receptors is a man between 18 and 29 years old in good health and CMV-seropositive.

The chain links TRBV29-1 to TRBJ2-1, with D possibly being TRBD1 (6 bases). Trimming took off 0 bases at V and 5 bases at J, with 14 bases between the two ends. The length of the CDR3 is 15 residues. Germline V CDR1 and CDR2: SQVTM, ANQGSEA. As DNA, the CDR3 is TGCAGCGTTGAAGAGTCGACAGGTGGAGACAATGAGCAGTTCTTC. As protein: CSVEESTGGDNEQFF.

This clone was detected only a few times. This rearrangement joins TRBV28 to TRBJ1-2; the D is unclear. The germline CDR1 and CDR2 sequences are MDHEN and SYDVKM. Trimming removed 8 bases from V and 2 bases from J, with 9 bases in between. CDR3 length: 12 amino acids. The CDR3 here is CASLAGNYGYTF. DNA of the CDR3: TGTGCCAGCCTAGCGGGGAACTATGGCTACACCTTC.

The chain has TRBV2 and TRBJ2-3, with D perhaps matching TRBD1 (6 bases). CDR3 length: 16 residues. The ends were cut back, 4 bases at V and 2 bases at J, with 16 bases in the middle. The germline V gene has CDR1 SNHLY and CDR2 FYNNEI. The CDR3 DNA reads TGTGCCAGCAGTGGGGCAGGGGCTCTTTCCACAGATACGCAGTATTTT. Translated: CASSGAGALSTDTQYF.

This clone came up once. J is TRBJ1-1 and V is TRBV10-3; 7 nucleotides line up with TRBD1. This CDR3 contains 14 residues. The germline CDR1 and CDR2 sequences are ENHRY and SYGVKD. The ends lost 6 bases at V and 1 base at J; junction bases unmatched: 5. CDR3 nucleotide sequence: TGTGCCATCAGCTCCGGGACAGAGAACACTGAAGCTTTCTTT. It yields the protein CAISSGTENTEAFF.

Remarks on this clone: In the same sample, other DNA sequences code for this CDR3. The gene calls are TRBV30 and TRBJ1-2; TRBD1 is a possible D gene (6 bases). The CDR3 runs 12 residues. The ends were cut back, 3 bases at V and 3 bases at J, with 8 bases in the middle. The germline CDR1 and CDR2 sequences are GTSNPN and SVGIG (reference sequence). The CDR3 DNA reads as TGTGCCTGGAGAAACAGGGACTATGGCTACACCTTC. Translation: CAWRNRDYGYTF.

This rearrangement joins TRBV5-1 to TRBJ2-2; TRBD1 agrees at 7 bases. Germline V CDR1 and CDR2: SGHRS, YFSETQ. The CDR3 sequence is 15 residues long. V shed 4 bases and J 0 bases; nucleotides not matched to a gene: 3. In DNA, the CDR3 is TGCGCCAGCAGCGTCGGGACAGCGAACACCGGGGAGCTGTTTTTT. Protein product: CASSVGTANTGELFF.

The chain carries TRBV7-6 and TRBJ2-3; 12 nucleotides align to TRBD2. This CDR3 is built from 16 residues. The germline CDR1 and CDR2 sequences are SGHVS and FNYEAQ. Losses at the gene ends were 4 bases for V and 2 bases for J; bases not matched to a gene: 4. The CDR3 nucleotides are TGTGCCAGCAGCTCTGGACTAGCGGGACCCACAGATACGCAGTATTTT. It codes for CASSSGLAGPTDTQYF.

V and J are TRBV5-6 and TRBJ2-5; D possibly corresponds to TRBD2 (5 bases). The end of the DNA is better explained by TRBJ2-7, so the J call may be wrong. This CDR3 region has 15 residues. Germline V CDR1 and CDR2: SGHDT, YYEEEE. DNA for the CDR3: TGTGCCAGCAGCTTGTTCTCGGGGTTTATCGGCGAGCAGTACTTC. Translation: CASSLFSGFIGEQYF.

This chain links TRBV5-1 with TRBJ1-4, with D maybe TRBD1 (5 bases). The CDR3 loop spans 17 amino acids. The V end lost 0 bases, the J end lost 1 base, and 13 bases lay between the germline ends. The germline V gene encodes CDR1 SGHRS and CDR2 YFSETQ. The CDR3 region is CASSLGQGMVTNEKLFF. CDR3 sequence (DNA): TGCGCCAGCAGCTTGGGGCAGGGAATGGTAACTAATGAAAAACTGTTTTTT.

The chain joins TRBV19 to TRBJ1-3; 9 bases fit TRBD1. After removal of 5 bases from V and 5 bases from J, the junction contained 4 bases not matched to a gene. CDR1 LNHDA and CDR2 SQIVND come from the germline V gene (reference sequence). This CDR3 is 14 amino acids long. This CDR3 reads CASSPGQGRNTIYF. The CDR3 DNA reads TGTGCCAGTAGTCCGGGACAGGGAAGAAACACCATATATTTT.

The chain recombines TRBV5-1 with TRBJ2-1; TRBD1 aligns across 7 bases. V gave up 2 bases and J gave up 6 bases; unmatched junction bases: 5. The CDR3 extends over 14 amino acids. Germline loops: CDR1 SGHRS, CDR2 YFSETQ. CDR3 sequence (DNA): TGCGCCAGCAGCTTAAAGGGGGCAGGCAATGAGCAGTTCTTC. Protein product: CASSLKGAGNEQFF.

The chain employs TRBV6-1 and TRBJ2-7; D unclear. CDR1 is MNHNS, CDR2 SASEGT, per germline. The CDR3 sequence is 12 residues long. The V gene lost 8 bases and the J gene lost 3 bases, with 11 bases spanning the gap. The CDR3 sequence is CASEAGNYEQYF. CDR3 bases: TGTGCCAGCGAAGCAGGTAACTACGAGCAGTACTTC.

This clone has just one count. V usage is TRBV19 and J usage is TRBJ1-2; 9 bases align to TRBD1. This CDR3 contains 18 residues. V shed 8 bases, J shed 7 bases, and the junction held 23 bases outside the gene matches. Germline loops: CDR1 LNHDA, CDR2 SQIVND (reference sequence). The CDR3: CASAPWGPGQGFAGGYTF. CDR3 sequence (DNA): TGTGCCAGTGCCCCATGGGGACCGGGACAGGGTTTCGCGGGTGGCTACACCTTC.

The rearrangement joins TRBV30 to TRBJ2-5, with unresolved D. Germline V gene sequence: CDR1 GTSNPN, CDR2 SVGIG (reference sequence). This CDR3 is built from 12 residues. V lost 4 bases to trimming and J lost 5 bases, with 11 bases between them. CDR3 in amino acids: CAWTGGSETQYF. The CDR3 region has the DNA TGTGCCTGGACCGGCGGATCGGAGACCCAGTACTTC. The variable domain in full, with the rest retrieved from reference TRBV30 and TRBJ2-5, is SQTIHQWPATLVQPVGSPLSLECTVEGTSNPNLYWYRQAAGRGLQLLFYSVGIGQISSEVPQNLSASRPQDRQFILSSKKLLLSDSGFYLCAWTGGSETQYFGPGTRLLVL.

This clone was recorded once. At one end, the junction sequence differs from germline, possibly due to a read error. The J gene is TRBJ2-7, the V gene TRBV7-7; TRBD1 matches 7 bases. Germline-derived CDR1 and CDR2 are SSHAT and FNYEAQ (reference sequence). The CDR3 consists of 15 residues. CDR3 sequence reads: CASSSGQRGNYEQYF. The CDR3 DNA sequence: TGTGCTAGCAGCTCGGGACAGAGGGGAAACTACGAGCAGTACTTC.

The genes are TRBV4-1 and TRBJ1-4; D remains ambiguous. Deletions cut 4 bases from V and 8 bases from J, with 20 bases between. The CDR3 spans 16 residues. Per germline, CDR1 MGHRA and CDR2 YSYEKL. CDR3 residues: CASSPLGGLKREKLFF. CDR3 DNA: TGCGCCAGCAGCCCGTTGGGAGGCCTTAAACGGGAAAAACTGTTTTTT.

V and J are TRBV14 and TRBJ1-1, with D possibly being TRBD1 (5 bases). Trimming removed 1 base at V and 0 bases at J, with 12 bases between. There are 16 residues in the CDR3. Germline V gives CDR1 SGHDN, CDR2 FVKESK. The CDR3 sequence is CASSQARTNMNTEAFF. DNA for the CDR3: TGTGCCAGCAGCCAAGCACGGACAAATATGAACACTGAAGCTTTCTTT. Using reference TRBV14 and TRBJ1-1 for the parts outside the CDR3, the full variable domain is EAGVTQFPSHSVIEKGQTVTLRCDPISGHDNLYWYRRVMGKEIKFLLHFVKESKQDESGMPNNRFLAERTGGTYSTLKVQPAELEDSGVYFCASSQARTNMNTEAFFGQGTRLTVV.

The V and J genes are TRBV6-5 and TRBJ2-7; 9 bases agree with TRBD2. CDR3 size: 16 residues. The germline gives CDR1 MNHEY, CDR2 SVGAGI. The trim removed 2 bases at V and 6 bases at J, leaving 11 bases unmatched. CDR3 nucleotides: TGTGCCAGCAGTTACAATCCCGGACTAGCGATCGGCGAGCAGTACTTC. Translated: CASSYNPGLAIGEQYF.

The chain carries TRBV11-2 and TRBJ2-6; D unresolved. With 1 base removed from V and 8 bases from J, the gap between germline ends came to 18 bases. This CDR3 spans 17 amino acids. Germline V CDR1 and CDR2: SGHAT, FQNNGV. CDR3 nucleotides: TGTGCCAGCAGCTTAGGGGTCAGGATCTCTTATTCCAACGTCCTGACTTTC. This codes for CASSLGVRISYSNVLTF.